This T cell receptor beta chain was obtained from a study of control samples from healthy donors and cancer patients. This CDR3 comprises 13 residues. The ends were cut back, 2 bases at V and 11 bases at J, with 13 bases in the middle. Using immunoSEQ multiplex PCR, the repertoire was profiled, and TCRdb retains in-frame clones only, with some absent. The sample has about 130,000 clones, just under 95% seen once. The rearrangement uses TRBV12-3 or TRBV12-4 and TRBJ1-5; D gene ambiguous. Sequencing was carried out using blood. The origin of this receptor is a man between 18 and 35 years old in good health. The CDR3 loop reads CASSLMPFPSQHF. The DNA of the CDR3 is TGTGCCAGCAGTTTAATGCCATTTCCTTCCCAGCATTTT.